Reported below is one T cell receptor beta chain. Its specificity is not known. This sample stems from a study of cytomegalovirus exposure and HLA in healthy donors. Overall study: The use of the same platform for the approximately 110 validation repertoires and the approximately 730 first-cohort repertoires was reported by a later analysis. Study-wide points: Among TCR sequences, most were rare, though some public TCRs appeared in many donors. Three of the chains that were CMV-associated were confirmed in vitro to be specific for CMV antigens.

The CDR3 contains 14 residues. Trimming pared 0 bases from V and 10 bases from J, leaving 13 bases between. Germline V CDR1 and CDR2: SGHAT, FQNNGV. Donors came from a validation cohort of fewer than 150 subjects, distinct from the first 666-subject cohort. Libraries were prepared by immunoSEQ multiplex PCR; TCRdb keeps only in-frame clonotypes and omits some of them. Among 100,000 to 150,000 clones, around 95% were seen once, and the ten largest hold less than 2%. The TCR sequence derives from a man younger than 35 in good health and CMV-seronegative. The genes are TRBV11-2 and TRBJ1-5; D gene unclear. Material for sequencing was PBMCs. The CDR3 DNA reads TGTGCCAGCAGCTTAGAGGCAGGAATCAATCCCCAGCATTTT. Its protein is CASSLEAGINPQHF.